This T cell receptor beta chain was observed in a study of T-cell memory formation after mild COVID-19. Trimming removed 0 bases from V and 4 bases from J, with 10 bases in between. This CDR3 has 15 amino acids. CDR1 and CDR2 from the germline V gene are MGHRA and YSYEKL. Libraries for TCRalpha and TCRbeta carried sample barcodes and unique molecular identifiers via 5'RACE. Each CDR3 protein gets one entry after TCRdb re-called the 5' RACE reads with MiXCR. Of around 210,000 distinct CDR3 sequences detected, 9.5% to 10% appear once; the ten largest clones hold around 3.3%. This clonotype was recorded at least ten times.

The clonotype comes from a man aged 18 to 29 who had mild COVID-19 (a few samples of this study predate the infection). Cell type and time point are not known. Sequenced sample: PBMCs or a T cell subset sorted from them (not recorded which). V and J are TRBV4-1 and TRBJ2-1; the D gene is possibly TRBD1 (5 bases). The CDR3, as DNA: TGCGCCAGCAGCCAAGATCGACAGCTTTACAATGAGCAGTTCTTC. Amino acid sequence: CASSQDRQLYNEQFF.